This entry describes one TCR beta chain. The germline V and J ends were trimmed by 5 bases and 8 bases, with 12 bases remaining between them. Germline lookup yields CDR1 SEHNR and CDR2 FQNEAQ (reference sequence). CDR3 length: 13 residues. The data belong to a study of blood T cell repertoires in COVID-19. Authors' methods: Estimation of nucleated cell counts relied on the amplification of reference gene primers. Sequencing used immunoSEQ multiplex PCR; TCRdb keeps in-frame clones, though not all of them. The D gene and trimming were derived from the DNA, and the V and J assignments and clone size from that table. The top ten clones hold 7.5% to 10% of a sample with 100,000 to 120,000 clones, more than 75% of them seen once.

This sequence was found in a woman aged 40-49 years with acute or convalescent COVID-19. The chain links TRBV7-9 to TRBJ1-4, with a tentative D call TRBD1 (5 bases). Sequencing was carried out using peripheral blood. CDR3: CASSAQGGEKLFF. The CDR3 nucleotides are TGTGCCAGCAGCGCGCAGGGAGGGGAAAAACTGTTTTTT.